One and the same sample provided the 19 T cell receptor beta chains below, sequenced in a study of cytomegalovirus exposure and HLA in healthy donors. The PCR was carried out with 60 Vbeta primers and 13 Jbeta primers. Some clones are missing from TCRdb's copy, which holds only in-frame ones; the method was immunoSEQ multiplex PCR. The sample carries about 140,000 clones, approximately 64% recorded once. The sequenced sample was PBMCs. The origin of the receptors is a woman aged 40 to 55 in good health and CMV-seronegative.

This sequence joins TRBV19 and TRBJ1-1; no clear D. The CDR3 is 14 amino acids. The V gene's germline CDR1 is LNHDA and CDR2 SQIVND (reference sequence). Trimming pared 3 bases from V and 0 bases from J, leaving 8 bases between. The CDR3 sequence is CASSISGMNTEAFF. The CDR3 nucleotides are TGTGCCAGTAGTATCAGCGGGATGAACACTGAAGCTTTCTTT.

The rearrangement joins TRBV12-5 to TRBJ1-1; no clear D. V gave up 4 bases and J gave up 1 base, with 10 bases separating them. Germline values: CDR1 LGHNT, CDR2 FRNRAP. This CDR3 is built from 14 residues. The CDR3 DNA reads TGTGCTAGTGGTTCGAGGGAGCCGAACACTGAAGCTTTCTTT. This codes for CASGSREPNTEAFF.

V and J are TRBV6-1 and TRBJ1-5; TRBD1 aligns across 8 bases. This CDR3 has 14 amino acids. V shed 1 base and J 10 bases; nucleotides not matched to a gene: 6. The germline V gene encodes CDR1 MNHNS and CDR2 SASEGT. The CDR3: CASSEVGRGQPQHF. The CDR3 nucleotides read TGTGCCAGCAGTGAAGTGGGCAGGGGGCAACCCCAGCATTTT.

V is TRBV5-6 and J is TRBJ2-7, with D hard to call. The ends were cut back, 5 bases at V and 0 bases at J, with 6 bases in the middle. The germline CDR1 and CDR2 sequences are SGHDT and YYEEEE. This CDR3 region has 12 residues. DNA for the CDR3: TGTGCCAGCAGTTCCAGCTCCTACGAGCAGTACTTC. This codes for CASSSSSYEQYF.

V usage is TRBV7-2 and J usage is TRBJ1-5; D call uncertain. V was clipped by 5 bases and J by 6 bases, with 20 bases between them. The germline CDR1 and CDR2 sequences are SGHTA and FQGNSA. CDR3 length: 16 amino acids. As DNA, the CDR3 is TGTGCCAGCAGCGCAGGTCCGGATTGGGAGGGTCAGCCCCAGCATTTT. It encodes CASSAGPDWEGQPQHF.

This chain links TRBV18 with TRBJ1-3; D remains ambiguous. The CDR3 runs to 16 residues. Germline assignment: CDR1 KGHSH and CDR2 LQKENI. V lost 1 base to trimming and J lost 0 bases, with 10 bases between them. CDR3 residues: CASSPRGLHSGNTIYF. CDR3 nucleotide sequence: TGTGCCAGCTCACCACGAGGACTGCACTCTGGAAACACCATATATTTT.

V usage is TRBV27 and J usage is TRBJ2-7; perhaps TRBD2 as D (7 bases). The CDR3 is made up of 12 amino acids. V was pared by 8 bases and J by 3 bases, with 11 bases between. Germline CDR1 is MNHEY and CDR2 is SMNVEV (reference sequence). CDR3 sequence reads: CASGGAHYEQYF. CDR3 sequence (DNA): TGTGCCAGCGGGGGGGCGCACTACGAGCAGTACTTC.

The chain employs TRBV6-5 and TRBJ1-5; 8 bases agree with TRBD1. The CDR3 contains 14 residues. Germline CDR1 reads MNHEY; CDR2 reads SVGAGI. The ends lost 5 bases at V and 3 bases at J; junction bases unmatched: 3. CDR3 sequence (DNA): TGTGCCAGCAGTCGCAGGGGGCACAATCAGCCCCAGCATTTT. This sequence encodes CASSRRGHNQPQHF.

Note on this clone: Distinct nucleotide sequences in the sample also encode this CDR3. The V gene is TRBV7-6, the J gene TRBJ2-3; TRBD1 matches at 7 bases. Germline CDR1 and CDR2: SGHVS and FNYEAQ. Trimming cost V 4 bases and J 3 bases; bases outside gene matches: 7. The length of the CDR3 is 15 residues. The CDR3 DNA reads TGTGCCAGCAGCTCCAGTGGGACAGAAACAGATACGCAGTATTTT. It codes for CASSSSGTETDTQYF.

V and J are TRBV19 and TRBJ1-1, with a weak D call TRBD1 (5 bases). V dropped 2 bases and J dropped 4 bases, with 11 bases sitting between them. The length of the CDR3 is 14 residues. Germline CDR1 and CDR2: LNHDA and SQIVND (reference sequence). The CDR3 bases are TGTGCCAGTAGTATATCCCGGAGGGGCACTGAAGCTTTCTTT. Its protein is CASSISRRGTEAFF.

This chain links TRBV6-5 with TRBJ2-1; D might be TRBD2 (6 bases). Germline CDR1 reads MNHEY; CDR2 reads SVGAGI. The germline V and J ends were trimmed by 8 bases and 7 bases, with 9 bases remaining between them. The CDR3 is 11 residues long. The CDR3 is CASGTWNEQFF. The CDR3 DNA reads as TGTGCCAGCGGGACTTGGAATGAGCAGTTCTTC.

The V and J genes are TRBV6-6 and TRBJ1-2, with 12 bases matching TRBD1. CDR3 length equals 14 residues. Germline V CDR1 and CDR2: MNHNY, SVGAGI (reference sequence). V lost 11 bases and J lost 2; bases outside the gene matches: 6. The CDR3 DNA is TGTGCCTGCATCGGGACAGGGGGCAACTATGGCTACACCTTC. Translated: CACIGTGGNYGYTF.

The chain carries TRBV19 and TRBJ1-2, with D perhaps TRBD1 (5 bases). The CDR3 has 14 residues. CDR1 and CDR2 (germline): LNHDA, SQIVND (reference sequence). Trimming left V 6 bases short and J 3 bases short, with 14 bases between. As DNA, the CDR3 is TGTGCCAGTAGGGGGCTTTCTGGGCACTATGGCTACACCTTC. It translates to CASRGLSGHYGYTF.

The rearrangement joins TRBV7-7 to TRBJ2-2; TRBD2 matches at 7 bases. J was trimmed by 6 bases and V by 7 bases; bases with no gene match: 14. This CDR3 has 16 amino acids. Germline CDR1 is SSHAT and CDR2 is FNYEAQ (reference sequence). CDR3 DNA sequence: TGTGCCAGCAACACGGGGGGTGAGATAACCCCCGGGGAGCTGTTTTTT. The encoded protein is CASNTGGEITPGELFF.

CDR3 in amino acids: CASSPGRHTGELFF. The DNA of the CDR3 is TGTGCCAGCAGCCCTGGGAGGCACACCGGGGAGCTGTTTTTT. The J gene is TRBJ2-2, the V gene TRBV7-3; a weak D match, TRBD2 (6 bases). Trimming removed 5 bases from V and 3 bases from J, with 10 bases in between. Germline V lookup: CDR1 SGHTA, CDR2 FQGTGA. CDR3 size: 14 residues.

The sample holds a few counts of this clone. The chain joins TRBV7-6 to TRBJ2-1, with 10 bases matching TRBD1. The CDR3 runs 15 residues. Germline loops: CDR1 SGHVS, CDR2 FNYEAQ. Trimming at V came to 1 base and at J to 8 bases, leaving 5 bases not matched to a gene. CDR3 loop: CASSLVGQGGHEQFF. DNA for the CDR3: TGTGCCAGCAGCTTAGTAGGACAGGGGGGCCATGAGCAGTTCTTC.

This rearrangement joins TRBV6-6 to TRBJ2-5; 9 nucleotides agree with TRBD2. Germline V gene sequence: CDR1 MNHNY, CDR2 SVGAGI (reference sequence). The ends lost 3 bases at V and 0 bases at J; junction bases unmatched: 5. The CDR3 contains 16 residues. CDR3 amino acids: CASSYSTSGYQETQYF. DNA of the CDR3: TGTGCCAGCAGTTATTCGACTAGCGGCTACCAAGAGACCCAGTACTTC.

This clone has a handful of counts. The J gene is TRBJ2-7, the V gene TRBV18; TRBD1 might be the D (6 bases). This CDR3 spans 14 amino acids. CDR1 is KGHSH, CDR2 LQKENI, per germline. Between the trimmed V and J ends, which lost 3 bases and 5 bases, there was a span of 14 bases. CDR3 residues: CASSPGGGQNEQYF. The CDR3 DNA reads as TGTGCCAGCTCACCCGGAGGCGGACAGAACGAGCAGTACTTC.

The chain carries TRBV7-3 and TRBJ2-2; 9 bases map to TRBD1. The CDR3 totals 17 residues. Germline lookup yields CDR1 SGHTA and CDR2 FQGTGA. Trimming took 0 bases from V and 2 from J; bases not matched to a gene: 4. For the CDR3, the DNA is TGTGCCAGCAGCTTAACTCGGGACAGGGCCAACACCGGGGAGCTGTTTTTT. This sequence encodes CASSLTRDRANTGELFF.